Listed below are T cell receptor beta chains from one sample, sequenced in a study of control samples from healthy donors and cancer patients. Sequencing was performed with immunoSEQ multiplex PCR; in TCRdb, only in-frame clones are kept and a portion is missing. The table includes just over 150,000 clones, 94% detected once. The material sequenced was blood. The origin of the receptors is a woman aged 35 to 49 in good health. Each CDR3 is given with its conserved first and last residue. Fields, in order: V gene, clone size, J gene, D gene, CDR3 DNA, CDR3 protein. A D gene is named only where the DNA matches it firmly. Expanded clones are given a class, and other clones once, few, many or no size at all.

>TRBV10-2|.|TRBJ2-5|TRBD2
TGCGCCAGCACCTCAAGAGCGGGAGAATGGGAGACCCAGTACTTC
CASTSRAGEWETQYF
>TRBV18|.|TRBJ2-7|TRBD1
TGTGCCAGCTCACCACTTACGGGACAGGGGTTTCGCGAGCAGTACTTC
CASSPLTGQGFREQYF
>TRBV29-1|.|TRBJ1-1|.
TGCAGCGGCGCCGAGGGTTTATACACTGAAGCTTTCTTT
CSGAEGLYTEAFF
>TRBV19|.|TRBJ2-1|TRBD2
TGTGCCAGTACCGGGACTAGCGGGGCCCGGAGCGAGCAGTTCTTC
CASTGTSGARSEQFF
>TRBV9|.|TRBJ1-1|.
TGTGCCAGCAGCGTAGGATTGATCACTGAAGCTTTCTTT
CASSVGLITEAFF
>TRBV18|.|TRBJ1-5|TRBD1
TGTGCCAGCTCACCGCGACCCGACAGGGTCGAACAGCCCCAGCATTTT
CASSPRPDRVEQPQHF
>TRBV7-2|.|TRBJ1-5|.
TGTGCCAGCAGCTTTTGGGGCAATCAGCCCCAGCATTTT
CASSFWGNQPQHF
>TRBV6-5|once|TRBJ1-1|.
TGTGCCAGCAGTTACTCGTGGACCCCGAACACTGAAGCTTTCTTT
CASSYSWTPNTEAFF
>TRBV19|.|TRBJ2-1|.
TGTGCCAGTAGTATTGGCGGCGTCTACAATGAGCAGTTCTTC
CASSIGGVYNEQFF
>TRBV5-1|.|TRBJ1-2|.
TGCGCCAGCAGCTTGACCCGTTCTGAGGGTAACTATGGCTACACCTTC
CASSLTRSEGNYGYTF
>TRBV7-8|.|TRBJ1-4|.
TGTGCCAGCAGCTTACAAGGGGGGATAGTTGAAAAACTGTTTTTT
CASSLQGGIVEKLFF
>TRBV6-2/TRBV6-3|.|TRBJ1-5|.
TGTGCCAGCACCCCAACAGGGAATCAGCCCCAGCATTTT
CASTPTGNQPQHF
>TRBV18|.|TRBJ2-5|TRBD1
TGTGCCAGCTCCGAGACAGGGACCCAAGAGACCCAGTACTTC
CASSETGTQETQYF
>TRBV9|.|TRBJ2-2|.
TGTGCCAGCAGTGGGGGCACCGGGGAGCTGTTTTTT
CASSGGTGELFF
>TRBV7-2|.|TRBJ1-2|.
TGTGCCAGCAGCTCCTCCGCGGGCTTGGGTCGTGGCTACACCTTC
CASSSSAGLGRGYTF
>TRBV15|.|TRBJ1-5|.
TGTGCCACCAGCAGAGAGCAGGACAGCAATCAGCCCCAGCATTTT
CATSREQDSNQPQHF
>TRBV7-9|once|TRBJ2-1|.
TGTGCCAGCAGCCCACGGGCAGGGGCAGGTGAGCAGTTCTTC
CASSPRAGAGEQFF
>TRBV14|.|TRBJ1-4|.
TGTGCCAGCAGCCATACAGGCGCAACTAATGAAAAACTGTTTTTT
CASSHTGATNEKLFF
>TRBV3-1/TRBV3-2|.|TRBJ1-5|.
TGTGCCAGCAGCCTTGGCGATTTGGGGCCCCAGCATTTT
CASSLGDLGPQHF
>TRBV7-3|.|TRBJ1-6|.
TGTGCCAGCAGCTTTGACTTAGGTCCCCTCCACTTT
CASSFDLGPLHF
>TRBV5-1|.|TRBJ1-3|.
TGCGCCAGCAGCTTGGATGCTCCGGGGGCTGGAAACACCATATATTTT
CASSLDAPGAGNTIYF
>TRBV7-8|.|TRBJ2-5|TRBD2
TGTGCCAGCAGGTCCCCCGCGGGGGGGCCGGAGACCCAGTACTTC
CASRSPAGGPETQYF
>TRBV19|.|TRBJ1-5|TRBD1
TGTGCCAGTAGGGGACAGGGGCGAGGTCAGCCCCAGCATTTT
CASRGQGRGQPQHF